The entry that follows covers one T cell receptor beta chain sequence. Antigen specificity is unknown. Sequence at one end of the junction differs from germline and may be a read error. This sample is part of a study of tumor and adjacent non-tumor tissue in lung cancer. Study results and caveats: Normal lung showed higher cumulative top 100 clone frequency than tumor.

TCRbeta libraries were built with three rounds of nested PCR, modified from ARM-PCR. TCRdb fed the multiplex PCR reads into MiXCR, producing one record per CDR3 protein. This sample carries over 100,000 distinct CDR3 sequences, roughly two thirds of them seen once, and the ten largest clones take about 20%. The template was RNA from unsorted bulk tissue. Distant lung tissue was collected more than 3 cm away from the tumor edge. Sequencing was carried out using distant non-tumor lung tissue. The receptor's source is a man between 60 and 70 years old with non-small cell lung cancer.

CDR3 amino acids: CTSTQRWGGRQEAQYF. CDR3 DNA: TGTACCAGCACCCAGAGGTGGGGAGGTAGGCAAGAGGCCCAGTACTTC. The chain links TRBV6-5 to TRBJ2-5, with a possible D match to TRBD2 (6 bases). Germline V gene lookup returns CDR1 MNHEY and CDR2 SVGAGI. The CDR3 length is 16 residues.